The 9 T cell receptor beta chains reported below all come from one sample, sequenced in a study of blood T cell repertoires in COVID-19. Method: immunoSEQ multiplex PCR; TCRdb's copy keeps in-frame clones and lacks some. Of about 120,000 clones listed, 90% are singletons. The specimen was peripheral blood. Every receptor here comes from a man aged 45-60 years with active COVID-19.

This rearrangement joins TRBV5-5 to TRBJ2-7, with a weak D call TRBD1 (6 bases). V dropped 1 base and J dropped 4 bases, with 18 bases sitting between them. CDR1 and CDR2 from the germline V gene are SGHKS and YYEKEE (reference sequence). The CDR3 spans 16 residues. Here the CDR3 reads CASSLIGSGQGYEQYV. The DNA for the CDR3 is TGTGCCAGCAGCTTGATTGGGTCAGGGCAGGGGTACGAGCAGTACGTC.

V gene TRBV5-1 combines with J gene TRBJ2-7, with D uncertain. The CDR3 has 12 amino acids. Per germline, CDR1 SGHRS and CDR2 YFSETQ. With 0 bases removed from V and 3 bases from J, the gap between germline ends came to 4 bases. The DNA for the CDR3 is TGCGCCAGCAGCTTGGACGGCTACGAGCAGTACGTC. Translated: CASSLDGYEQYV.

Worth noting for this clone: Relative to the germline gene, one junction end is altered; a read error may explain this. The V and J genes are TRBV7-7 and TRBJ2-3; 9 nucleotides match TRBD2. The germline gives CDR1 SSHAT, CDR2 FNYEAQ (reference sequence). CDR3 length equals 15 residues. This CDR3 reads CASSLGTAGGGTQYF. The CDR3 bases are TGTGCCAGCAGTTTAGGGACTGCGGGGGGGGGTACGCAGTATTTT.

J is TRBJ1-1 and V is TRBV10-1; D may be TRBD1 (6 bases). This CDR3 region has 13 residues. Trimming removed 6 bases from V and 1 base from J, with 9 bases in between. Germline CDR1 is WNHNN and CDR2 is SYGVQD (reference sequence). This CDR3 reads CASRTGPNTEAFF. CDR3 coding DNA: TGCGCCAGCAGGACAGGACCGAACACTGAAGCTTTCTTT.

The J gene is TRBJ2-7, the V gene TRBV18; D remains ambiguous. This CDR3 spans 13 amino acids. Per germline, CDR1 KGHSH and CDR2 LQKENI. V dropped 4 bases and J dropped 0 bases, with 7 bases sitting between them. The CDR3 protein is CASSLERSYEQYV. CDR3 sequence (DNA): TGTGCCAGCTCACTAGAGCGCTCCTACGAGCAGTACGTC.

The chain recombines TRBV6-4 with TRBJ2-3; 7 positions agree with TRBD2. Germline V gene sequence: CDR1 MRHNA, CDR2 SNTAGT. The CDR3 contains 15 residues. J gave up 1 base and V 3 bases, and 4 bases lay outside the gene matches. CDR3 sequence: CASSEQAGGTDTQYF. CDR3 nucleotides: TGTGCCAGCAGTGAACAGGCGGGGGGCACAGATACGCAGTATTTT.

This clone was found once. The rearrangement joins TRBV23-1 to TRBJ1-2; 7 bases map to TRBD1. TRBV23-1 is labeled an ORF, and its function is uncertain. The CDR3 has 16 residues. After removal of 8 bases from V and 5 bases from J, the junction contained 17 bases not matched to a gene. The CDR3 sequence is CASCRVNGQAIYGYTF. CDR3 DNA sequence: TGCGCCAGCTGCAGAGTCAATGGACAGGCAATATATGGCTACACCTTC.

This sequence joins TRBV15 and TRBJ2-3, with 11 positions matching TRBD2. The CDR3 totals 19 residues. Germline V lookup: CDR1 LNHNV, CDR2 YYDKDF (reference sequence). With 3 bases clipped from V and 1 base from J, the junction kept 12 bases outside the gene matches. CDR3 residues: CATSRVSGRAGGGTDTQYF. Here the CDR3 DNA reads TGTGCCACCAGCAGGGTTAGCGGGAGGGCAGGAGGGGGCACAGATACGCAGTATTTT.

The CDR3 sequence is CASAGGASGGYEQYF. The CDR3 nucleotides are TGTGCCAGCGCTGGGGGGGCTAGCGGCGGCTACGAGCAGTACTTC. The rearrangement uses TRBV6-5 and TRBJ2-7; tentatively, D is TRBD2 (7 bases). Germline CDR1 is MNHEY and CDR2 is SVGAGI. The germline V and J ends were trimmed by 8 bases and 3 bases, with 20 bases remaining between them. This CDR3 comprises 15 residues.